The T cell receptor (beta chain) described here comes from a study of T cell clonality in common variable immunodeficiency. Study-wide findings and caveats: Fewer deletions and N-nucleotide insertions were reportedly seen in common variable immunodeficiency TCR beta sequences.

Reduced serum IgG, IgA and/or IgM plus specific antibody deficiency defined CVID. Donors gave about 5 to 8 ml heparinized peripheral whole blood. Equal genomic DNA amounts from CVID and control samples were sequenced. Repertoires were generated with immunoSEQ multiplex PCR, while TCRdb's copy carries only in-frame clones and drops some. The sample table includes 8,000 to 9,500 clones. On this clone: Its target is not known.

The sequencing input was peripheral blood mononuclear cells. The origin of this receptor is a human donor with common variable immunodeficiency.

The sequenced part of the CDR3 DNA is TGTGCCAGCAGTTCGATTCTCCGGGACAGATCCTACGAG. As protein: CASSSILRDRSYE. The full CDR3 is CASSSILRDRSYEQYF. The chain uses TRBV6-2 or TRBV6-3 and TRBJ2-7; 7 bases map to TRBD1. The read halts 3 residues ahead of the CDR3 end, with the missing end drawn from the germline J gene. The CDR3 length is 16 residues. The trim removed 4 bases at V and 1 base at J, leaving 10 bases unmatched. Germline-derived CDR1 and CDR2 are MNHEY and SVGEGT.